The rows below give T cell receptor beta chains drawn from one sample of a study of human T cells and chemical hapten exposure. Each CDR3 protein is one row after TCRdb ran MiXCR on the RACE reads. The table shows approximately 80,000 distinct CDR3 sequences, with 10% to 13% occurring only once. Source: whole blood, taken in connection with sensitization to the hapten diphenylcyclopropenone (DPC). These receptors all come from a woman between 25 and 40 years old with alopecia areata. Some clones in this sample may be carry-over from other donors' samples. Both conserved end residues are trimmed from each CDR3.

>TRBV5-1|TRBJ2-1
ASRLTSGTYNEQF
>TRBV3-1|TRBJ1-5
ASSPGGDQPQH
>TRBV7-9|TRBJ2-2
ASSNGIFTGELF
>TRBV10-3|TRBJ2-3
AIRDQGLAGPTSTDTQY
>TRBV2|TRBJ1-5
ASRHRGLRDQPQH
>TRBV29-1|TRBJ2-1
SVREGIMNEQF
>TRBV4-3|TRBJ2-3
ASSQDNQGWNTDTQY
>TRBV7-9|TRBJ1-1
ASSSSGTDYTEAF
>TRBV6-2/TRBV6-3|TRBJ2-5
ASSYSSEVETQY
>TRBV12-3/TRBV12-4|TRBJ2-2
ASSLAAGTGELF
>TRBV6-5|TRBJ2-1
ASSYTLAGLYNEQF
>TRBV2|TRBJ2-3
ASSDPRAPKTQY
>TRBV19|TRBJ1-5
ASSSDRTGHSNQPQH
>TRBV11-3|TRBJ1-6
ASSLQQGGSSYNSPLH
>TRBV12-5|TRBJ1-2
ASTRQGSNYGYT